These 3 T cell receptor beta chains were sequenced from one sample in a study of radiotherapy plus CTLA-4 blockade in lung cancer. TCRdb's table, derived via immunoSEQ multiplex PCR, lists solely in-frame clones and lacks some. The data show some 73,000 clones, around 81% seen once. The material sequenced was peripheral blood, taken from a patient treated with radiotherapy plus ipilimumab. The receptors here all came from a human donor with non-small cell lung cancer whose response to radiotherapy plus ipilimumab could not be evaluated. Some clones in this sample may be carry-over from other donors' samples.

This clone was counted only a few times. This chain joins TRBV10-1 and TRBJ2-7; 8 bases align to TRBD1. The CDR3 spans 16 residues. Germline CDR1 reads WNHNN; CDR2 reads SYGVQD (reference sequence). Trimming removed 1 base from V and 7 bases from J; junction bases left unmatched: 12. CDR3 region: CASSEFSDWTGLEQYF. CDR3 coding DNA: TGCGCCAGCAGTGAGTTTTCGGACTGGACAGGGCTGGAGCAGTACTTC.

In DNA form, the CDR3 reads TGTGCCAGCTCAGACGACAGGGATCGTGACACCATATATTTT. This codes for CASSDDRDRDTIYF. V gene TRBV18 combines with J gene TRBJ1-3; 7 positions agree with TRBD1. Germline assignment: CDR1 KGHSH and CDR2 LQKENI. This CDR3 is 14 amino acids long. V was pared by 5 bases and J by 8 bases, with 9 bases of the junction left unmatched.

This chain uses TRBV6-5 with TRBJ1-4, with a tentative D call TRBD1 (6 bases). The CDR3 contains 14 residues. The ends were cut back, 6 bases at V and 2 bases at J, with 10 bases in the middle. CDR1 is MNHEY, CDR2 SVGAGI, per germline. The CDR3 DNA follows: TGTGCCAGCAGCCCCGACAGGACTAATGAAAAACTGTTTTTT. Translated: CASSPDRTNEKLFF.